A selection of T cell receptor beta chains follows, all from one sample in a study of blood T cell repertoires in COVID-19. Clones were read by immunoSEQ multiplex PCR, and TCRdb kept only the in-frame ones, dropping some. The sample includes around 300,000 clones, about 90% seen only once; the top ten take about 2%. Sample: peripheral blood. The receptors were sampled from a man aged 18 to 29 with active or convalescent COVID-19. Both conserved end residues are part of each CDR3. Clone size, where shown, is once, few, many, or a class for clones that have expanded.

clone size: -
V gene: TRBV2
J gene: TRBJ2-1
CDR3 protein: CASRAGQSYNEQFF

clone size: -
V gene: TRBV4-1
J gene: TRBJ1-2
CDR3 protein: CASSQAPTRGFYGYTF

clone size: once
V gene: TRBV6-1
J gene: TRBJ1-2
CDR3 protein: CASYRDDYYGYTF

clone size: once
V gene: TRBV7-2
J gene: TRBJ2-1
CDR3 protein: CASSSLAGVTDEQFF

clone size: once
V gene: TRBV7-2
J gene: TRBJ2-1
CDR3 protein: CASSVGTNRYNEQFF

clone size: -
V gene: TRBV6-5
J gene: TRBJ1-5
CDR3 protein: CASRTRTTSNQPQHF

clone size: -
V gene: TRBV6-2/TRBV6-3
J gene: TRBJ1-2
CDR3 protein: CASSRGTANGYTF

clone size: -
V gene: TRBV27
J gene: TRBJ1-5
CDR3 protein: CASSLNRGSQPQHF

clone size: -
V gene: TRBV3-1/TRBV3-2
J gene: TRBJ2-1
CDR3 protein: CASSQAGASALQFF

clone size: -
V gene: TRBV7-6
J gene: TRBJ2-3
CDR3 protein: CASSLVPSSGMVTDTQYF

clone size: -
V gene: TRBV4-1
J gene: TRBJ1-5
CDR3 protein: CASSQVGVDQPQHF

clone size: once
V gene: TRBV2
J gene: TRBJ1-1
CDR3 protein: CASSESRAFF

clone size: -
V gene: TRBV1
J gene: TRBJ2-7
CDR3 protein: CTSSRPERHTYEQYF

clone size: once
V gene: TRBV19
J gene: TRBJ2-3
CDR3 protein: CASSARLAYTQYF

clone size: -
V gene: TRBV4-1
J gene: TRBJ2-1
CDR3 protein: CASSSAGSSYNEQFF

clone size: -
V gene: TRBV4-1
J gene: TRBJ2-1
CDR3 protein: CASSQGRTSVQFF

clone size: many
V gene: TRBV27
J gene: TRBJ1-4
CDR3 protein: CASSFWTGAQGEKLFF

clone size: once
V gene: TRBV2
J gene: TRBJ1-5
CDR3 protein: CASSARAFPLSNQPQHF

clone size: -
V gene: TRBV4-1
J gene: TRBJ1-5
CDR3 protein: CASSQEGGYQPQHF

clone size: -
V gene: TRBV10-2
J gene: TRBJ2-1
CDR3 protein: CASSEGGSSYNEQFF

clone size: -
V gene: TRBV24-1
J gene: TRBJ2-3
CDR3 protein: CATSDPGTGGPDTQYF

clone size: -
V gene: TRBV5-5
J gene: TRBJ1-2
CDR3 protein: CASSLPGVNYGYTF

clone size: -
V gene: TRBV28
J gene: TRBJ1-6
CDR3 protein: CASTNQNSPLHF

clone size: -
V gene: TRBV4-3
J gene: TRBJ2-1
CDR3 protein: CASSPWGDSLSNEQFF

clone size: -
V gene: TRBV4-1
J gene: TRBJ2-5
CDR3 protein: CASSQPTGPKTQYF

clone size: -
V gene: TRBV12-5
J gene: TRBJ2-2
CDR3 protein: CASGLGTGGSGELFF

clone size: -
V gene: TRBV5-8
J gene: TRBJ2-1
CDR3 protein: CASSLRRGGRWVF

clone size: -
V gene: TRBV27
J gene: TRBJ1-6
CDR3 protein: CASTLGVANSPLHF

clone size: -
V gene: TRBV14
J gene: TRBJ2-7
CDR3 protein: CASSLLAGGMFYEQYF

clone size: -
V gene: TRBV7-9
J gene: TRBJ2-1
CDR3 protein: CASSSPLAGVQFF

clone size: -
V gene: TRBV2
J gene: TRBJ2-5
CDR3 protein: CASSDPGIQETQYF

clone size: -
V gene: TRBV5-5
J gene: TRBJ2-3
CDR3 protein: CASSRSGSITDTQYF

clone size: -
V gene: TRBV6-2/TRBV6-3
J gene: TRBJ2-2
CDR3 protein: CASSQLDTGELFF

clone size: -
V gene: TRBV27
J gene: TRBJ1-3
CDR3 protein: CASNPWPGGRSFGNTIYF

clone size: -
V gene: TRBV5-1
J gene: TRBJ1-2
CDR3 protein: CASSLEGSQPYGYTF

clone size: -
V gene: TRBV10-3
J gene: TRBJ1-5
CDR3 protein: CAISVVHGTGGDQPQHF

clone size: -
V gene: TRBV28
J gene: TRBJ2-7
CDR3 protein: CASCKGSTYEQYF

clone size: -
V gene: TRBV19
J gene: TRBJ1-2
CDR3 protein: CASTTSVGYTF

clone size: -
V gene: TRBV9
J gene: TRBJ1-2
CDR3 protein: CASSATGQGANYGYTF

clone size: -
V gene: TRBV7-9
J gene: TRBJ2-5
CDR3 protein: CASSSAGVQETQYF

clone size: -
V gene: TRBV24-1
J gene: TRBJ2-3
CDR3 protein: CATSGSGTSGRLSTDTQYF

clone size: -
V gene: TRBV6-5
J gene: TRBJ2-5
CDR3 protein: CASSRTSLGETQYF

clone size: -
V gene: TRBV5-5
J gene: TRBJ2-3
CDR3 protein: CASNNRGETDTQYF

clone size: -
V gene: TRBV5-1
J gene: TRBJ2-1
CDR3 protein: CASSLFLAAPNEQFF

clone size: -
V gene: TRBV14
J gene: TRBJ2-3
CDR3 protein: CASSQDEITRRANTQYF

clone size: -
V gene: TRBV6-6
J gene: TRBJ1-1
CDR3 protein: CASSHSTGPEAFF

clone size: -
V gene: TRBV11-2
J gene: TRBJ2-7
CDR3 protein: CASSKRLIGRSYEQYF

clone size: -
V gene: TRBV6-5
J gene: TRBJ2-1
CDR3 protein: CASSYSAGYNEQFF

clone size: -
V gene: TRBV5-8
J gene: TRBJ1-2
CDR3 protein: CASRVQGYTF

clone size: -
V gene: TRBV5-4
J gene: TRBJ2-2
CDR3 protein: CASSFGSGSHTGELFF